This T cell receptor beta chain was observed in a study of T cell responses to AZD1222 COVID-19 vaccine. Regarding the study as a whole: CD4 TCRs linked to vaccination spanned spike, dominating at 160-218 and 743-854. Repertoire samples came only from after the peak T cell response.

Comment on this clone: As yet, its antigen is unknown.

The method was immunoSEQ multiplex PCR; TCRdb's version includes in-frame clones alone and lacks a portion of them. Of 95,000 to 150,000 clones in the sample, approximately 86% are singletons; the top ten hold over 5%. Looked up from germline, CDR1 is SGHNT and CDR2 is YENEEA. The CDR3 totals 16 residues. V lost 3 bases and J 1 base, leaving 12 bases between the germline ends. This rearrangement joins TRBV11-3 to TRBJ2-2; perhaps TRBD1 as D (5 bases). The receptor comes from an adult in good health. Source: peripheral blood, taken on day 0 of AZD1222 vaccination. CDR3 protein: CASSFMGQVNTGELFF. CDR3 sequence (DNA): TGTGCCAGCAGCTTTATGGGGCAGGTGAACACCGGGGAGCTGTTTTTT.